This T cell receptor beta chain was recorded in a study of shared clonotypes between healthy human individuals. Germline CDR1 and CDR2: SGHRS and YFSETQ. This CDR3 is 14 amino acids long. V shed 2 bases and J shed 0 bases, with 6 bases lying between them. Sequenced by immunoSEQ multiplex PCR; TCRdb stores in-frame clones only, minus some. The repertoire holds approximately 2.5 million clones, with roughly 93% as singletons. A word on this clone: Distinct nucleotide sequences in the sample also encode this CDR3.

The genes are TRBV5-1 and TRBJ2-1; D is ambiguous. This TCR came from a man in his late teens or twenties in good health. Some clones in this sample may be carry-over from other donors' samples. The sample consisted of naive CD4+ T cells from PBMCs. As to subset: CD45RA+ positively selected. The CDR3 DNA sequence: TGCGCCAGCAGCTTTGGTGGCTCCTACAATGAGCAGTTCTTC. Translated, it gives CASSFGGSYNEQFF.